What follows are 18 T cell receptor beta chains derived from one specimen sequenced in a study of response to subunit inactivated influenza vaccine. TCRdb independently ran MiXCR on the RT-PCR reads; one entry per CDR3 protein. The sample yields some 500,000 distinct CDR3 sequences, 10% to 15% seen once. Specimen: PBMCs from blood, collected 40 to 50 days after vaccination. These receptors were taken from a man over 45 who received an inactivated influenza vaccine.

This clonotype was counted a few times. The chain has TRBV7-8 and TRBJ2-7; D is tentatively TRBD1 or TRBD2 (7 bases each). V lost 5 bases to trimming and J lost 4 bases, with 18 bases between them. Germline V gene data show CDR1 as SGHVS and CDR2 as FQNEAQ. The CDR3 is 15 amino acids. The CDR3 reads CASSQGGGAQYEQYF. The CDR3 nucleotides read TGTGCCAGCAGCCAGGGGGGGGGCGCTCAATACGAGCAGTACTTC.

This rearrangement joins TRBV5-6 to TRBJ2-2; no firm D call. Germline V gene data show CDR1 as SGHDT and CDR2 as YYEEEE. The CDR3 sequence is 16 residues long. V lost 1 base to trimming and J lost 5 bases, with 15 bases between them. This CDR3 reads CASSLFTDATTGELFF. The CDR3 nucleotides read TGTGCCAGCAGCTTGTTTACCGATGCGACAACCGGGGAGCTGTTTTTT.

The chain recombines TRBV20-1 with TRBJ2-4, with 8 positions matching TRBD2. V lost 3 bases, J lost 4 bases, and 5 bases stayed unmatched. The germline V gene has CDR1 DFQATT and CDR2 SNEGSKA (reference sequence). The CDR3 has 14 amino acids. CDR3 DNA: TGCAGTGCTAGCGGGGGGGTGGATAAAAACATTCAGTACTTC. Encoded protein: CSASGGVDKNIQYF.

A few counts support this clonotype. This sequence joins TRBV11-2 and TRBJ2-7; D not certain. With 5 bases removed from V and 6 bases from J, the gap between germline ends came to 11 bases. The CDR3 is 12 amino acids. Germline V CDR1 and CDR2: SGHAT, FQNNGV. Here the CDR3 reads CASSTHLSEQYF. The CDR3 nucleotides are TGTGCCAGCAGCACACACTTGTCCGAGCAGTACTTC.

The chain joins TRBV5-6 to TRBJ1-4, with D unclear. Deletions cut 1 base from V and 7 bases from J, with 11 bases between. The CDR3 spans 14 residues. Germline CDR1 reads SGHDT; CDR2 reads YYEEEE. This CDR3 is CASSLSGSLEKLFF. The CDR3 coding sequence is TGTGCCAGCAGCTTGTCAGGCTCCCTTGAAAAACTGTTTTTT.

The sample holds a few counts of this clonotype. The V gene is TRBV12-3 or TRBV12-4, the J gene TRBJ1-5, with 9 bases matching TRBD1. This CDR3 region has 16 residues. With V trimmed by 5 bases and J by 4 bases, 9 bases remained unmatched. DNA for the CDR3: TGTGCCAGCAGTGTACAGGGGGCCGTTGGGAATCAGCCCCAGCATTTT. Its translation is CASSVQGAVGNQPQHF.

The chain combines TRBV7-2 with TRBJ2-3; TRBD1 might be the D (5 bases). Germline assignment: CDR1 SGHTA and CDR2 FQGNSA. V dropped 0 bases and J dropped 4 bases, with 17 bases sitting between them. CDR3 length: 17 residues. CDR3 loop: CASSLAFRGREADTQYF. The CDR3 coding sequence is TGTGCCAGCAGCTTAGCTTTTAGGGGTCGAGAAGCAGATACGCAGTATTTT.

This clonotype has just a few counts. The rearrangement uses TRBV28 and TRBJ1-5, with D possibly matching TRBD1 (5 bases). The length of the CDR3 is 13 residues. The germline V gene has CDR1 MDHEN and CDR2 SYDVKM. The ends were cut back, 6 bases at V and 7 bases at J, with 13 bases in the middle. CDR3 protein: CASRSGGWQPQHF. The CDR3 nucleotides are TGTGCCAGCAGAAGCGGGGGTTGGCAGCCCCAGCATTTT.

This clonotype was counted only a few times. V is TRBV6-1 and J is TRBJ2-6, with D tentatively TRBD1 (5 bases). V lost 5 bases, J lost 4 bases, and 24 bases lay in between. The CDR3 totals 19 residues. The V gene's germline CDR1 is MNHNS and CDR2 SASEGT. The CDR3 is CASSREFGHWDAGANVLTF. CDR3 in DNA: TGTGCCAGCAGTCGTGAATTCGGACACTGGGATGCCGGGGCCAACGTCCTGACTTTC.

Many counts were recorded for this clonotype. CDR3 region: CASSPTGVGEQYF. The DNA of the CDR3 is TGTGCCAGCAGCCCTACAGGGGTGGGGGAGCAGTACTTC. The chain joins TRBV12-3 or TRBV12-4 to TRBJ2-7; 7 bases fit TRBD1. This CDR3 is built from 13 residues. V was clipped by 6 bases and J by 7 bases; unmatched bases: 9.

In this sample, this clonotype turned up many times. The V call is TRBV11-3, the J call TRBJ2-1, with 9 positions matching TRBD2. CDR3 size: 15 residues. V trimming: 1 base; J trimming: 6 bases; junction bases outside the gene matches: 4. Germline V gene lookup returns CDR1 SGHNT and CDR2 YENEEA. DNA of the CDR3: TGTGCCAGCAGCTTAGGGGGACTAGCTACCAATGAGCAGTTCTTC. Protein: CASSLGGLATNEQFF.

This clonotype occurred a few times. The chain couples TRBV12-3 or TRBV12-4 to TRBJ1-6, with unresolved D. Between the trimmed V and J ends, which lost 2 bases and 13 bases, there was a span of 15 bases. CDR3 length: 14 amino acids. CDR3 nucleotides: TGTGCCAGCAGTTTATCGGTCCAGTTGGGGCCCCTCCACTTT. It codes for CASSLSVQLGPLHF.

J is TRBJ2-3 and V is TRBV27, with TRBD2 identical over 8 bases. V lost 6 bases, J lost 0 bases, and 11 bases stayed unmatched. The CDR3 loop spans 17 amino acids. CDR1 and CDR2 from the germline V gene are MNHEY and SMNVEV (reference sequence). The CDR3 DNA follows: TGTGCCAGCAGCCGGCTAGCGGGCTACCCTAGCACAGATACGCAGTATTTT. This gives the protein CASSRLAGYPSTDTQYF.

At least ten counts were recorded for this clonotype. The gene calls are TRBV29-1 and TRBJ2-3; 7 positions agree with TRBD1. CDR3 length equals 13 residues. CDR1 is SQVTM, CDR2 ANQGSEA, per germline. V dropped 8 bases and J dropped 2; count of bases not matched to a gene: 7. In DNA form, the CDR3 reads TGCAGCACCCGGGACAGCAACACAGATACGCAGTATTTT. Translating gives CSTRDSNTDTQYF.

At least ten counts were recorded for this clonotype. The chain combines TRBV7-2 with TRBJ1-2; no clear D. The CDR3 spans 13 residues. Germline loops: CDR1 SGHTA, CDR2 FQGNSA. V was trimmed by 1 base and J by 4 bases, leaving 7 bases between them. The CDR3 here is CASSLGIRYGYTF. CDR3 bases: TGTGCCAGCAGCTTAGGGATCCGCTATGGCTACACCTTC.

This clonotype showed up many times. The V and J genes are TRBV12-3 or TRBV12-4 and TRBJ1-6, with D unclear. The CDR3 is 13 amino acids. The V end lost 5 bases, the J end lost 8 bases, and 10 bases lay between the germline ends. CDR3 region: CASSPYLDSPLHF. The CDR3 DNA reads as TGTGCCAGCAGTCCCTATTTGGATTCACCCCTCCACTTT.

This clonotype showed up just a few times. V is TRBV24-1 and J is TRBJ1-5; D ambiguous. V lost 9 bases and J lost 3, with 11 bases in between. Germline V gene sequence: CDR1 KGHDR, CDR2 SFDVKD. The CDR3 has 13 residues. This CDR3 reads CATSTATNQPQHF. The CDR3 nucleotides read TGTGCCACCTCAACAGCTACCAATCAGCCCCAGCATTTT.

This clonotype was observed a few times. The rearrangement uses TRBV20-1 and TRBJ2-7; D is perhaps TRBD2 (6 bases). The CDR3 runs to 14 residues. V was cut by 3 bases and J by 5 bases, with 17 bases left in between. CDR1 DFQATT and CDR2 SNEGSKA come from the germline V gene (reference sequence). This CDR3 reads CSASRTISSHEQYF. In DNA form, the CDR3 reads TGCAGTGCTAGCCGGACTATTTCATCCCACGAGCAGTACTTC.